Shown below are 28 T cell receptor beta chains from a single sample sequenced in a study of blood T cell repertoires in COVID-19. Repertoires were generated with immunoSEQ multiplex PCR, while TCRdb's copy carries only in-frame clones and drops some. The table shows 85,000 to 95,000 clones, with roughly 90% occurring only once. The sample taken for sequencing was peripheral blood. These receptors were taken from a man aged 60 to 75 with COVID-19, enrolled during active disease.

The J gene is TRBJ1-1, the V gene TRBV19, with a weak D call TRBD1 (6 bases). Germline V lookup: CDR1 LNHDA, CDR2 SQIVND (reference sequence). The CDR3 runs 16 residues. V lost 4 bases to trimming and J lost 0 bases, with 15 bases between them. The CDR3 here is CASSRGGQSMNTEAFF. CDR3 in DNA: TGTGCCAGTAGTAGGGGGGGACAAAGTATGAACACTGAAGCTTTCTTT.

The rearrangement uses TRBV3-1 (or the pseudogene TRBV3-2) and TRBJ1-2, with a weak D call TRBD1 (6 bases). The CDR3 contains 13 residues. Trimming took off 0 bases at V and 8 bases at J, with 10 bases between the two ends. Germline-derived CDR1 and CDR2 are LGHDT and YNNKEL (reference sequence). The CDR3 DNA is TGTGCCAGCAGCCAAGACAGGGGCTGGGGCTACACCTTC. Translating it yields CASSQDRGWGYTF.

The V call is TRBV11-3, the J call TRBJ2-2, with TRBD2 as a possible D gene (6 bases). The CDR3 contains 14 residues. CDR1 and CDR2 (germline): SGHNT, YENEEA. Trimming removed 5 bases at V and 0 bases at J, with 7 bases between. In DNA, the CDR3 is TGTGCCAGCAGCGGGACTCCGAACACCGGGGAGCTGTTTTTT. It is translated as CASSGTPNTGELFF.

The CDR3 DNA reads as TGTGCTAGTGGTTTGGTACTGGGACAGCCGAATTCACCCCTCCACTTT. This codes for CASGLVLGQPNSPLHF. The rearrangement links TRBV12-5 to TRBJ1-6, with TRBD1 identical over 7 bases. The ends lost 0 bases at V and 7 bases at J; junction bases unmatched: 6. Germline-derived CDR1 and CDR2 are LGHNT and FRNRAP. The length of the CDR3 is 16 residues.

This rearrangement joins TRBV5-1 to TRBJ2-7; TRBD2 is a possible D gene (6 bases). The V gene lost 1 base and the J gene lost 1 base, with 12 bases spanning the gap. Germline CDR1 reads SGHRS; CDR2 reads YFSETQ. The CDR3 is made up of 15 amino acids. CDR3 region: CASSLSGVISYEQYF. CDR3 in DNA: TGCGCCAGCAGCTTGTCGGGAGTTATTTCCTACGAGCAGTACTTC.

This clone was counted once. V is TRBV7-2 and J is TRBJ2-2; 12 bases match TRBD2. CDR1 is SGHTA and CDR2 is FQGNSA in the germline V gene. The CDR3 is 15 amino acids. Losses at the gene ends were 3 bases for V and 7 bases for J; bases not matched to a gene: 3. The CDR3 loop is CASSLTSGSGGELFF. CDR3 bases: TGTGCCAGCAGCTTGACTAGCGGGAGTGGCGGGGAGCTGTTTTTT.

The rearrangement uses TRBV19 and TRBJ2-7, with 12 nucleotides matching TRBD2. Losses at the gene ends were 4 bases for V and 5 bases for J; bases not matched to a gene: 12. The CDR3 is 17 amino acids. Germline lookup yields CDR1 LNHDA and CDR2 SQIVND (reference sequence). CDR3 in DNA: TGTGCCAGTAGTAAAAGACTAGCGGGAGAAAGGTACGACGAGCAGTACTTC. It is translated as CASSKRLAGERYDEQYF. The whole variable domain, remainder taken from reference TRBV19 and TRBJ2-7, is DGGITQSPKYLFRKEGQNVTLSCEQNLNHDAMYWYRQDPGQGLRLIYYSQIVNDFQKGDIAEGYSVSREKKESFPLTVTSAQKNPTAFYLCASSKRLAGERYDEQYFGPGTRLTVT.

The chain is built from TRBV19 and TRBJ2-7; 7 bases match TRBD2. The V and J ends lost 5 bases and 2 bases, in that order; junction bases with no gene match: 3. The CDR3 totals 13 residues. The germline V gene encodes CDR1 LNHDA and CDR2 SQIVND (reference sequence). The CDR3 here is CASSGGETYEQYF. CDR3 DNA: TGTGCCAGTAGTGGGGGGGAAACCTACGAGCAGTACTTC.

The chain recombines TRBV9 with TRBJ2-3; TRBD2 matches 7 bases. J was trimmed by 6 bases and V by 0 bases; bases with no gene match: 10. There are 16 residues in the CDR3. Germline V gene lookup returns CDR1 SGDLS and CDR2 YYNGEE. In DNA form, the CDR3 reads TGTGCCAGCAGCGTAGGTGGTGGGAGGGCCTCGGATACGCAGTATTTT. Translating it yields CASSVGGGRASDTQYF. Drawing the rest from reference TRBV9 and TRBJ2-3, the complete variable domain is DSGVTQTPKHLITATGQRVTLRCSPRSGDLSVYWYQQSLDQGLQFLIQYYNGEERAKGNILERFSAQQFPDLHSELNLSSLELGDSALYFCASSVGGGRASDTQYFGPGTRLTVL.

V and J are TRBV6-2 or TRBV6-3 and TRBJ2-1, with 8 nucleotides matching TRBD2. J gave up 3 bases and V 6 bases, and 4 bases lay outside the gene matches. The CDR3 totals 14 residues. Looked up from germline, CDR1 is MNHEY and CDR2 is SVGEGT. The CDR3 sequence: CASSLSGIYNEQFF. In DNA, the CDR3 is TGTGCCAGCAGCCTTAGCGGGATCTACAATGAGCAGTTCTTC.

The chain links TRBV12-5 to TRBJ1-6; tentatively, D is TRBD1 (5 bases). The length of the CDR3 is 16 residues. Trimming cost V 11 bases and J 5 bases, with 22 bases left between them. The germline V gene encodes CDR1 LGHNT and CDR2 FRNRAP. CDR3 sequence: CAGGGLGGSNNSPLHF. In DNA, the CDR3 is TGTGCTGGCGGAGGTCTGGGGGGTTCAAATAATTCACCCCTCCACTTT.

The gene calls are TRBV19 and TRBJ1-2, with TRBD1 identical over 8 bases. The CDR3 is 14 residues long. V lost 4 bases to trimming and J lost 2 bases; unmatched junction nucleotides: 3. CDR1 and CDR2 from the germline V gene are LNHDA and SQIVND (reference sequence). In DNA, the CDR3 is TGTGCCAGTAGTAGGGACAGGCAGAACTATGGCTACACCTTC. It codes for CASSRDRQNYGYTF.

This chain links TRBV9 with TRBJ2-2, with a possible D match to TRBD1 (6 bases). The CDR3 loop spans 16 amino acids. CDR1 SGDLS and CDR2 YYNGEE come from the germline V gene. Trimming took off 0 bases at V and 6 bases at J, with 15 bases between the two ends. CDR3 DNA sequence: TGTGCCAGCAGCGTAGCCCTAACAGGGTCCCCCGGGGAGCTGTTTTTT. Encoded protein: CASSVALTGSPGELFF.

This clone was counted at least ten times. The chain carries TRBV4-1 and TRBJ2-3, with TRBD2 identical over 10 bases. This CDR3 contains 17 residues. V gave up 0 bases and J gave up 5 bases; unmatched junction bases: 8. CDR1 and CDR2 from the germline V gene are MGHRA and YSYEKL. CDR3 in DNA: TGCGCCAGCAGCCAAGATTTGGCTAGCGGGAGTGTAGATACGCAGTATTTT. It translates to CASSQDLASGSVDTQYF.

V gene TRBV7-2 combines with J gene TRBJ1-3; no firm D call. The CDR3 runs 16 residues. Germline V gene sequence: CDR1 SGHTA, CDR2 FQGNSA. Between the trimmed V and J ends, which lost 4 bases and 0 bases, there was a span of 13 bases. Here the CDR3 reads CASSSWALSSGNTIYF. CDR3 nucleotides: TGTGCCAGCAGCTCCTGGGCCTTATCCTCTGGAAACACCATATATTTT.

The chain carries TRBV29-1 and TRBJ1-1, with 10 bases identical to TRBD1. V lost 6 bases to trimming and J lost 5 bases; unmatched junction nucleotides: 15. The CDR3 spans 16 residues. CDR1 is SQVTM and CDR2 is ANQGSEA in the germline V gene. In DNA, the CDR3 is TGCAGCGTGCCCAGCACTTCCGGGACAGGGGTGACTGAAGCTTTCTTT. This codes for CSVPSTSGTGVTEAFF.

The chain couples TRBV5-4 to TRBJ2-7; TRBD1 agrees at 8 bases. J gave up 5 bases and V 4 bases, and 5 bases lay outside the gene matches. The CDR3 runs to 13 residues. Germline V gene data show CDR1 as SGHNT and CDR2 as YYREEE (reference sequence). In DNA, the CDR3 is TGTGCCAGCAGCGCGGACAGGGACCACGAGCAGTACTTC. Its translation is CASSADRDHEQYF.

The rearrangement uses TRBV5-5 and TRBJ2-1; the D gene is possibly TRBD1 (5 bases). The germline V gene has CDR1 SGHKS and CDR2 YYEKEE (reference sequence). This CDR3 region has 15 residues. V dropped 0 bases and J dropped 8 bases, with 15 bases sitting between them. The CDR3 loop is CASSLELRDGHEQFF. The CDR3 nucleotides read TGTGCCAGCAGCTTGGAGCTCAGGGATGGCCATGAGCAGTTCTTC.

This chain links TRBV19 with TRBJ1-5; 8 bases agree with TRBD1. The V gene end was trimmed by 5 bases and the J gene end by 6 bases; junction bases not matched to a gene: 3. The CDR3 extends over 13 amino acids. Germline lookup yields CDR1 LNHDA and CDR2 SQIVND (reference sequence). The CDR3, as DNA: TGTGCCAGTAGTTCCACAGGGGGTCAGCCCCAGCATTTT. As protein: CASSSTGGQPQHF.

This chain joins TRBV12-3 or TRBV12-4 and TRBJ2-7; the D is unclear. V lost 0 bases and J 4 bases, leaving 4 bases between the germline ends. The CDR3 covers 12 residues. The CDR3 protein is CASSLAEYEQYF. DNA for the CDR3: TGTGCCAGCAGTTTAGCCGAGTACGAGCAGTACTTC.

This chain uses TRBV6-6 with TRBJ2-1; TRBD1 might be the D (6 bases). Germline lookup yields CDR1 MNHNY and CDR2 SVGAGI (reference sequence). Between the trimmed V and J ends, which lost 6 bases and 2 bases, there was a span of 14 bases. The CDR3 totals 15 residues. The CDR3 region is CASSYTGHTYNEQFF. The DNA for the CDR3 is TGTGCCAGCAGCTACACAGGGCACACCTACAATGAGCAGTTCTTC.

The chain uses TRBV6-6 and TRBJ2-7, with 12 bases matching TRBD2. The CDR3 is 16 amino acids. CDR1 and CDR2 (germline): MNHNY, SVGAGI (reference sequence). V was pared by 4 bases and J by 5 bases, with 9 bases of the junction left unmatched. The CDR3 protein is CASSSQRLAGVDEQYF. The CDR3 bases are TGTGCCAGCAGTTCCCAACGACTAGCGGGAGTTGACGAGCAGTACTTC.

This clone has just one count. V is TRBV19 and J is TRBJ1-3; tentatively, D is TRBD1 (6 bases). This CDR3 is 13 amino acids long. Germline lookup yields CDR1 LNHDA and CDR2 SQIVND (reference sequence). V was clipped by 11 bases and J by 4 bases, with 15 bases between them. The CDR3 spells CASTAGVGNTIYF. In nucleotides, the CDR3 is TGTGCCTCAACGGCAGGGGTCGGAAACACCATATATTTT.

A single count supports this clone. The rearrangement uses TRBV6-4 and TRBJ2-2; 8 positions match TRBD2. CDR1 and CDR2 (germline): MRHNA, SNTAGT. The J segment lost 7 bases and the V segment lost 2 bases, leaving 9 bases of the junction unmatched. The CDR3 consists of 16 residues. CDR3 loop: CASSDLPGGSVGELFF. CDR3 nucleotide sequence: TGTGCCAGCAGTGACCTGCCGGGGGGGTCGGTCGGGGAGCTGTTTTTT.

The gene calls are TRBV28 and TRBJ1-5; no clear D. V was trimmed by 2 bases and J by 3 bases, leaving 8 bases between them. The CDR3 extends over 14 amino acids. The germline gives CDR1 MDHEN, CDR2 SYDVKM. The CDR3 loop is CASSLAGNNQPQHF. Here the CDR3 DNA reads TGTGCCAGCAGTTTAGCGGGCAACAATCAGCCCCAGCATTTT.

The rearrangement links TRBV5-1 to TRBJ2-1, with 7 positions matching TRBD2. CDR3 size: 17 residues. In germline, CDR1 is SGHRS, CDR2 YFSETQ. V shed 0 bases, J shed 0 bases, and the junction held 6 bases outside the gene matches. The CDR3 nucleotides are TGCGCCAGCAGCTTGGATGGAGCGGGGAGCTCCTACAATGAGCAGTTCTTC. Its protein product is CASSLDGAGSSYNEQFF.

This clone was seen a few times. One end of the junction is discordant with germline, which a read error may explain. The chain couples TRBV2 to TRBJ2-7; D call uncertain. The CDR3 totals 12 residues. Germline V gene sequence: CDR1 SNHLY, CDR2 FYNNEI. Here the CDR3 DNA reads TGTGCCAGCAGAGAAGAACAGCCCGAGCAGTACTTC. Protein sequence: CASREEQPEQYF.

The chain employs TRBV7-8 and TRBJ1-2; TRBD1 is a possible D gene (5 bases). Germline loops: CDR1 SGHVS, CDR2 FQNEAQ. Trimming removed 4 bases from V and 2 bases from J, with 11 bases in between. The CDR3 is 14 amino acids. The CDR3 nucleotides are TGTGCCAGCAGCTCCCTGGGGCCCAACTATGGCTACACCTTC. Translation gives CASSSLGPNYGYTF.